A single sample gave rise to the 7 T cell receptor beta chains below, sequenced in a study of blood T cell repertoires in COVID-19. TCRdb's copy holds only in-frame clones and misses some; the assay was immunoSEQ multiplex PCR. The sample has approximately 400,000 clones, 88% seen once; the top ten hold 1.2%. Sequencing was carried out using PBMCs or T cells enriched from blood (not recorded which). All receptors come from a woman younger than 30 who had recovered from COVID-19.

The chain joins TRBV7-9 to TRBJ1-5; D call uncertain. The CDR3 runs 13 residues. CDR1 is SEHNR and CDR2 is FQNEAQ in the germline V gene (reference sequence). V lost 1 base, J lost 6 bases, and 7 bases lay in between. As DNA, the CDR3 is TGTGCCAGCAGCTTAGTTGGCGGTCAGCCCCAGCATTTT. Residues: CASSLVGGQPQHF. The full variable domain, in which reference TRBV7-9 and TRBJ1-5 provide the parts outside the CDR3, is DTGVSQNPRHKITKRGQNVTFRCDPISEHNRLYWYRQTLGQGPEFLTYFQNEAQLEKSRLLSDRFSAERPKGSFSTLEIQRTEQGDSAMYLCASSLVGGQPQHFGDGTRLSIL.

V and J are TRBV3-1 (or the pseudogene TRBV3-2) and TRBJ2-2; TRBD1 aligns across 10 bases. The CDR3 has 16 residues. Germline CDR1 is LGHDT and CDR2 is YNNKEL (reference sequence). V was pared by 2 bases and J by 6 bases, with 6 bases of the junction left unmatched. The CDR3 sequence: CASSQPGDRGPGELFF. The CDR3 DNA follows: TGTGCCAGCAGCCAACCCGGGGACAGGGGCCCCGGGGAGCTGTTTTTT.

The rearrangement uses TRBV27 and TRBJ1-2, with D hard to call. The CDR3 extends over 14 amino acids. In germline, CDR1 is MNHEY, CDR2 SMNVEV (reference sequence). V was pared by 4 bases and J by 4 bases, with 13 bases between. CDR3 sequence (DNA): TGTGCCAGCAGTTGGAGGCAAGGAGGCTATGGCTACACCTTC. Translated, it gives CASSWRQGGYGYTF.

CDR3 loop: CASSPGIRTFEKLFF. Here the CDR3 DNA reads TGTGCCAGCAGCCCAGGGATACGTACTTTTGAAAAACTGTTTTTT. The rearrangement joins TRBV3-1 (or the pseudogene TRBV3-2) to TRBJ1-4; tentative D call: TRBD1 (5 bases). CDR1 is LGHDT, CDR2 YNNKEL, per germline (reference sequence). The CDR3 contains 15 residues. Trimming removed 4 bases at V and 7 bases at J, with 16 bases between.

The genes are TRBV6-5 and TRBJ1-2; 7 bases are a match to TRBD1. This CDR3 is built from 13 residues. Per the germline V gene, CDR1 is MNHEY and CDR2 is SVGAGI. Losses at the gene ends were 5 bases for V and 6 bases for J; bases not matched to a gene: 6. CDR3 nucleotide sequence: TGTGCCAGCAGTAGGACAGGTCAAGATGGCTACACCTTC. This gives the protein CASSRTGQDGYTF.

This clone was observed a single time. The V gene is TRBV11-3, the J gene TRBJ1-1, with unresolved D. Trimming cost V 2 bases and J 11 bases, with 15 bases left between them. CDR1 and CDR2 (germline): SGHNT, YENEEA. This CDR3 comprises 13 residues. CDR3: CASSLRPDSGAFF. The CDR3 bases are TGTGCCAGCAGCTTACGGCCGGACTCGGGTGCTTTCTTT.

The chain combines TRBV7-4 with TRBJ1-2, with 8 bases lining up with TRBD1. CDR3 size: 17 residues. Losses at the gene ends were 5 bases for V and 1 base for J; bases not matched to a gene: 12. CDR1 is SGHVT and CDR2 is SQSDAQ in the germline V gene. In DNA form, the CDR3 reads TGTGCCAGCAGCCCGTTGGGCAGGGGGCCTGGTAACTATGGCTACACCTTC. It codes for CASSPLGRGPGNYGYTF.